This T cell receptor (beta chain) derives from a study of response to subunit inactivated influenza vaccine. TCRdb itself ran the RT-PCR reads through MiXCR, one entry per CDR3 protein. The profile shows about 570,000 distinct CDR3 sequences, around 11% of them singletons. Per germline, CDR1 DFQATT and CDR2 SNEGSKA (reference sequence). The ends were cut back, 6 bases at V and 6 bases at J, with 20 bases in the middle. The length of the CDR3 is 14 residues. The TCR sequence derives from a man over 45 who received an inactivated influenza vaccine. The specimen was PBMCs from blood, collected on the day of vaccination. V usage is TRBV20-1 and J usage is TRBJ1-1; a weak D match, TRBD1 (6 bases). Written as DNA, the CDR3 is TGCAGTGCCCTTAGCTTACAGGGATCCCCTGAAGCTTTCTTT. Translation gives CSALSLQGSPEAFF.